Below are 10 T cell receptor beta chains sequenced from a single sample in a study (dated by TCRdb to about 2016). Library construction relied on RT-PCR. The instrument was an Illumina MiSeq. TCRdb trimmed the raw reads at Q25, called clones with MiXCR and kept productive beta chains. Identical CDR3 proteins give one entry, which carries the most common genes and DNA. The table for this sample lists about 680,000 distinct CDR3 sequences; about 14% of them were counted only once. About 3.6% of the sample comes from the top ten. Sequencing was carried out using memory CD4+ T cells from blood. All receptors come from a female donor in good health, serving as a healthy control.

A note on this clonotype: This could be a read error, since a much larger clone is one nucleotide away. V and J are TRBV20-1 and TRBJ2-1; no definite D call. Germline assignment: CDR1 DFQATT and CDR2 SNEGSKA (reference sequence). Trimming shortened V by 0 bases and J by 11 bases, and 20 bases separated the two germline ends. The CDR3 length is 15 residues. The CDR3 DNA is TGCAGTGCTAGAGATCCTAAAAATATCCAGGAACAGCAGTTCTTC. This sequence encodes CSARDPKNIQEQQFF.

The J gene is TRBJ1-5, the V gene TRBV6-6; perhaps TRBD1 as D (5 bases). The V end was cut by 4 bases, the J end by 7 bases, with 17 bases between. This CDR3 region has 15 residues. Per germline, CDR1 MNHNY and CDR2 SVGAGI (reference sequence). CDR3 loop: CASSWNRQFRQPQHF. DNA of the CDR3: TGTGCCAGCAGTTGGAACAGGCAATTCAGGCAGCCCCAGCATTTT.

At least ten counts were recorded for this clonotype. This rearrangement joins TRBV20-1 to TRBJ2-1; D call uncertain. Germline V lookup: CDR1 DFQATT, CDR2 SNEGSKA (reference sequence). V lost 2 bases and J 0 bases, leaving 8 bases between the germline ends. The CDR3 has 14 amino acids. CDR3 residues: CSARMWSSYNEQFF. For the CDR3, the DNA is TGCAGTGCTAGAATGTGGAGCTCCTACAATGAGCAGTTCTTC.

This clonotype was counted many times. The chain has TRBV6-2 or TRBV6-3 and TRBJ1-2, with D unresolved. There are 14 residues in the CDR3. Trimming took 5 bases from V and 5 from J, leaving 15 bases between them. Germline V gene sequence: CDR1 MNHEY, CDR2 SVGEGT. The CDR3: CASSARRASYGYTF. The CDR3 nucleotides read TGTGCCAGCAGTGCCCGGAGAGCTTCGTATGGCTACACCTTC.

This clonotype appeared a few times. V gene TRBV24-1 combines with J gene TRBJ1-5; D is unclear. V lost 9 bases, J lost 3 bases, and 17 bases lay in between. Germline-derived CDR1 and CDR2 are KGHDR and SFDVKD. CDR3 size: 15 residues. This CDR3 is CATSRDANSNQPQHF. For the CDR3, the DNA is TGTGCCACCTCCCGGGATGCAAATTCCAATCAGCCCCAGCATTTT.

This clonotype came up a few times. The rearrangement links TRBV29-1 to TRBJ1-3; a weak D match, TRBD1 (5 bases). This CDR3 spans 15 amino acids. Trimming removed 6 bases from V and 4 bases from J, with 19 bases in between. Germline CDR1 and CDR2: SQVTM and ANQGSEA. For the CDR3, the DNA is TGCAGCGTGCAACGCCCGGGATCAGGGGGAAACACCATATATTTT. It translates to CSVQRPGSGGNTIYF.

This rearrangement joins TRBV28 to TRBJ1-2; D is undetermined. The germline gives CDR1 MDHEN, CDR2 SYDVKM. V was clipped by 3 bases and J by 4 bases, with 18 bases between them. The CDR3 spans 16 residues. CDR3 residues: CASSFVGRATGYGYTF. The CDR3 nucleotides read TGTGCCAGCAGTTTCGTCGGGAGAGCCACCGGCTATGGCTACACCTTC.

The V and J genes are TRBV30 and TRBJ1-3, with D possibly TRBD1 on 6 matching bases. Germline lookup yields CDR1 GTSNPN and CDR2 SVGIG (reference sequence). The CDR3 extends over 12 amino acids. V was cut by 4 bases and J by 9 bases, with 13 bases left in between. The DNA of the CDR3 is TGTGCCTGGACGGGAAACAGGGCCACCATATATTTT. As protein: CAWTGNRATIYF.

Worth noting for this clonotype: This may stem from a read error, because a much larger clone lies one nucleotide away. The V and J genes are TRBV20-1 and TRBJ2-5; D might be TRBD1 (6 bases). V was clipped by 3 bases and J by 4 bases, with 9 bases between them. Germline assignment: CDR1 DFQATT and CDR2 SNEGSKA (reference sequence). The CDR3 spans 12 residues. Here the CDR3 reads CSASRGRETQYF. The CDR3 bases are TGCAGTGCTAGTAGGGGGAGAGAGACCCAGTACTTC.

The J gene is TRBJ1-4, the V gene TRBV6-2 or TRBV6-3; D may be TRBD1 (5 bases). V lost 7 bases to trimming and J lost 2 bases, with 14 bases between them. The CDR3 has 15 residues. From germline, CDR1 is MNHEY and CDR2 SVGEGT. CDR3 in DNA: TGTGCCAGCACCGACATTTGGGACACTAATGAAAAACTGTTTTTT. Translated, it gives CASTDIWDTNEKLFF.